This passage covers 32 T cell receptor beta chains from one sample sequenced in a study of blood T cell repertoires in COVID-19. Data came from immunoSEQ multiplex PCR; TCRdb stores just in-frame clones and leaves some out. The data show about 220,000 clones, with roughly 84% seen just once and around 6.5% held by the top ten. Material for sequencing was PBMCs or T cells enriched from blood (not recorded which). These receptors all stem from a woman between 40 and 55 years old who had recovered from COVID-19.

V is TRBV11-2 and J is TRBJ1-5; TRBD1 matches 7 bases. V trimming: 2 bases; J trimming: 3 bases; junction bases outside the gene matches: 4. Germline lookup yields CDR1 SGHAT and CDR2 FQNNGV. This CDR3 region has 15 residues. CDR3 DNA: TGTGCCAGCAGCTTAAAGGGGGCGGTCAATCAGCCCCAGCATTTT. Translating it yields CASSLKGAVNQPQHF.

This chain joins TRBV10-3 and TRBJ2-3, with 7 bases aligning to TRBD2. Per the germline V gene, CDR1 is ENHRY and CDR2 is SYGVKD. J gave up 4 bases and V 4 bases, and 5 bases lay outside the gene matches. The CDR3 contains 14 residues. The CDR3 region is CAISVGAGADTQYF. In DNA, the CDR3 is TGTGCCATCAGTGTCGGGGCGGGAGCAGATACGCAGTATTTT.

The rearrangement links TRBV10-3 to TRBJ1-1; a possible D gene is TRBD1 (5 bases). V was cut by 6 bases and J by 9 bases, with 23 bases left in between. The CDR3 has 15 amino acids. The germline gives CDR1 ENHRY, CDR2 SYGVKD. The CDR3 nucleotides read TGTGCCATCAGCTCCCCGGTCGATGTTCAGGGTAAAGCTTTCTTT. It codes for CAISSPVDVQGKAFF.

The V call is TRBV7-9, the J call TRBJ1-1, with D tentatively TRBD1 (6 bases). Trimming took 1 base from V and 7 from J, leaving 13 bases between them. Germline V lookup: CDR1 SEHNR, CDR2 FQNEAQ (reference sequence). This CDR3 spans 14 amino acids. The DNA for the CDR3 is TGTGCCAGCAGCTTAGACAGGGCTCGTAATGAAGCTTTCTTT. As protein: CASSLDRARNEAFF.

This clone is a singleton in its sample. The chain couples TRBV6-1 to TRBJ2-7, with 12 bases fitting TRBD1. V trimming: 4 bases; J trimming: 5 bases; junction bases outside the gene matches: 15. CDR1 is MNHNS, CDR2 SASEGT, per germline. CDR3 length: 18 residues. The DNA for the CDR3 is TGTGCCAGCAGTGTACATAGAACCGGGACAGGGGGCTTTAACGAGCAGTACTTC. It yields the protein CASSVHRTGTGGFNEQYF.

The CDR3 region is CASGAGGGDEQYF. CDR3 sequence (DNA): TGTGCCAGCGGAGCGGGAGGCGGGGACGAGCAGTACTTC. The chain recombines TRBV6-5 with TRBJ2-7, with 9 bases lining up with TRBD2. The CDR3 has 13 residues. J was trimmed by 5 bases and V by 8 bases; bases with no gene match: 7. CDR1 is MNHEY, CDR2 SVGAGI, per germline.

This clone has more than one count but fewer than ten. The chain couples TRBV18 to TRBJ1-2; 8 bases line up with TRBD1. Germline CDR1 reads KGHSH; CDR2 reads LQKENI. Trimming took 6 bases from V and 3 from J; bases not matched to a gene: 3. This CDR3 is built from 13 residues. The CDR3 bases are TGTGCCAGCTCGCAGACAGGGGACTATGGCTACACCTTC. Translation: CASSQTGDYGYTF.

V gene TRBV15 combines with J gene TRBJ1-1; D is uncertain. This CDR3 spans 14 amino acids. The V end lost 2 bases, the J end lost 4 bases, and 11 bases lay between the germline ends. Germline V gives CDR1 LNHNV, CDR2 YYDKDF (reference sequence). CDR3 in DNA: TGTGCCACCAGCAGAACACAAAGGAGCACTGAAGCTTTCTTT. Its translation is CATSRTQRSTEAFF.

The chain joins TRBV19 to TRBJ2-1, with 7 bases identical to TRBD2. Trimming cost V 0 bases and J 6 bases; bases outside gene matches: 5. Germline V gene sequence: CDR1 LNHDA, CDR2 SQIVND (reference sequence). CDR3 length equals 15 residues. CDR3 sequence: CASSIETSSVNEQFF. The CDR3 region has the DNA TGTGCCAGTAGTATAGAGACTAGCAGTGTCAATGAGCAGTTCTTC.

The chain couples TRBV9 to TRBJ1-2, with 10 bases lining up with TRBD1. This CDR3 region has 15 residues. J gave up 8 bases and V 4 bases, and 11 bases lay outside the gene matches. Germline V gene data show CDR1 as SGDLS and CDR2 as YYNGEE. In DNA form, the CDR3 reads TGTGCCAGCAGCCCTCGGGACAGGGGAGCGGAAGGCTACACCTTC. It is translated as CASSPRDRGAEGYTF.

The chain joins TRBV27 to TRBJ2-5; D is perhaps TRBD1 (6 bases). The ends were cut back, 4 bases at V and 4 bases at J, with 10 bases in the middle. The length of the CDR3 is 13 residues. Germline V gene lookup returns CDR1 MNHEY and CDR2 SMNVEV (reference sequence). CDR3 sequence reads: CASSSMGAETQYF. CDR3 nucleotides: TGTGCCAGCAGTTCGATGGGGGCAGAGACCCAGTACTTC.

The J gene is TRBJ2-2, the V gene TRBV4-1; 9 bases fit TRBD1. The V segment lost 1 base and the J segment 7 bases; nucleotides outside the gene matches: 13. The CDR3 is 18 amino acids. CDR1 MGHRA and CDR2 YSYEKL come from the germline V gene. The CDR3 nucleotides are TGCGCCAGCAGCCAAGGACGATACCGGGACAGGGCTGGCGGGGAGCTGTTTTTT. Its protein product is CASSQGRYRDRAGGELFF.

CDR3 sequence: CAISEKQGNYGYTF. The CDR3 DNA sequence: TGTGCCATCAGTGAGAAGCAGGGAAACTATGGCTACACCTTC. The V and J genes are TRBV10-3 and TRBJ1-2; TRBD1 might be the D (5 bases). Germline CDR1 reads ENHRY; CDR2 reads SYGVKD. Between the trimmed V and J ends, which lost 2 bases and 2 bases, there was a span of 9 bases. CDR3 length equals 14 residues.

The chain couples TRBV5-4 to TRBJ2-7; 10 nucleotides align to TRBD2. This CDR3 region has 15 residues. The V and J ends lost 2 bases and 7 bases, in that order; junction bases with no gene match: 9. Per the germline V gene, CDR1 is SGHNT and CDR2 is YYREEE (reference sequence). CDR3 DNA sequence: TGTGCCAGCAGCTTCCCTCTAGCGGGGGTCTGGGAGCAGTACTTC. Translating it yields CASSFPLAGVWEQYF. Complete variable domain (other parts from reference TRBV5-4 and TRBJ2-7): ETGVTQSPTHLIKTRGQQVTLRCSSQSGHNTVSWYQQALGQGPQFIFQYYREEENGRGNFPPRFSGLQFPNYSSELNVNALELDDSALYLCASSFPLAGVWEQYFGPGTRLTVT.

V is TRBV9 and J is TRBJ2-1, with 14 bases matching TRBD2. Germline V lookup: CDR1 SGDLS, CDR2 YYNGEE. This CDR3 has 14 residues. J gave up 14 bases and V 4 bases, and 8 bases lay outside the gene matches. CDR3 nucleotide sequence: TGTGCCAGCAGCAAGGGACTAGCGGGAGAGTCTAAGTTCTTC. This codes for CASSKGLAGESKFF.

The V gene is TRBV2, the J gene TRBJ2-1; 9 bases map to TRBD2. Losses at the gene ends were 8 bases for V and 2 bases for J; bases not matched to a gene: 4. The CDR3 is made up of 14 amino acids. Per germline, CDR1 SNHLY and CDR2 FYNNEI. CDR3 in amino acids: CASVAGAAYNEQFF. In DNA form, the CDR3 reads TGTGCCAGCGTAGCGGGGGCGGCCTACAATGAGCAGTTCTTC.

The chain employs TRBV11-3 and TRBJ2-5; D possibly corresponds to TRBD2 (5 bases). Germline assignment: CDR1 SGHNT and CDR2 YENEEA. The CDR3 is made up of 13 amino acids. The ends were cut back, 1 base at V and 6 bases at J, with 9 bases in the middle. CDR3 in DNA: TGTGCCAGCAGCTTAGGCAGAGGGAAGACCCAGTACTTC. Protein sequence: CASSLGRGKTQYF. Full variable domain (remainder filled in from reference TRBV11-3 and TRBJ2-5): EAGVVQSPRYKIIEKKQPVAFWCNPISGHNTLYWYLQNLGQGPELLIRYENEEAVDDSQLPKDRFSAERLKGVDSTLKIQPAELGDSAVYLCASSLGRGKTQYFGPGTRLLVL.

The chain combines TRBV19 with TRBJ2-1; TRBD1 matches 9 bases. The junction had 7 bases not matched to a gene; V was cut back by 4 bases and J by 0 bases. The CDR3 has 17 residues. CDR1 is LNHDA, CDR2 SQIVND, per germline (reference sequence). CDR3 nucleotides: TGTGCCAGTAGTACGCAGGGACAGGGAAGCTCCTACAATGAGCAGTTCTTC. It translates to CASSTQGQGSSYNEQFF.

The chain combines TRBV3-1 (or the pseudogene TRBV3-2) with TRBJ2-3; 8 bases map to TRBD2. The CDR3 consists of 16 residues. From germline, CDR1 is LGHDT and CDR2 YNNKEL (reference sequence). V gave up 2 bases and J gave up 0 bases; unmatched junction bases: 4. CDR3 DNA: TGTGCCAGCAGCCAACATGCGGGAGGTAGCACAGATACGCAGTATTTT. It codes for CASSQHAGGSTDTQYF.

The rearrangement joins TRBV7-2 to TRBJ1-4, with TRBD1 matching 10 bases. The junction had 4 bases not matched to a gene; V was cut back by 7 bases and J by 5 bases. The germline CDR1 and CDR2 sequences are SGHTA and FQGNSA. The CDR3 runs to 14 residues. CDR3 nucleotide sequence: TGTGCCAGCACCCGGGACAGGGGAAATGAAAAACTGTTTTTT. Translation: CASTRDRGNEKLFF.

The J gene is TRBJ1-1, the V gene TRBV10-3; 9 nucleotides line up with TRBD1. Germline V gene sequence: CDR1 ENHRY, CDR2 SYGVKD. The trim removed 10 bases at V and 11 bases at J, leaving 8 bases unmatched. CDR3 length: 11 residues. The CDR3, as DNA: TGTGCCACCCGAACAGGGGGCGAGGCTTTCTTT. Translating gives CATRTGGEAFF.

The CDR3 DNA is TGTGCCAGCAGTCAACACGGGACATCTAGCGGGAGCGCAGATACGCAGTATTTT. Its protein product is CASSQHGTSSGSADTQYF. This chain links TRBV27 with TRBJ2-3; 10 bases agree with TRBD2. Germline V lookup: CDR1 MNHEY, CDR2 SMNVEV (reference sequence). This CDR3 has 18 residues. V lost 5 bases and J lost 4; bases outside the gene matches: 15.

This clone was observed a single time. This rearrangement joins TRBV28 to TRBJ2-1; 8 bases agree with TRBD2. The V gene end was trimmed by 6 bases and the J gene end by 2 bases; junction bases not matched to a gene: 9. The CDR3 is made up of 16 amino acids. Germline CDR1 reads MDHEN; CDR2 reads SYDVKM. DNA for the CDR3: TGTGCCAGCAGACCCAGCGGGAGAGGAACCTACAATGAGCAGTTCTTC. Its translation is CASRPSGRGTYNEQFF.

The CDR3 nucleotides are TGTGCCAGTAGTATAGCCGTTCCTCAGCCCCAGCATTTT. This sequence encodes CASSIAVPQPQHF. This sequence joins TRBV19 and TRBJ1-5; D is unresolved. CDR1 is LNHDA and CDR2 is SQIVND in the germline V gene (reference sequence). V lost 1 base, J lost 6 bases, and 7 bases lay in between. The CDR3 length is 13 residues.

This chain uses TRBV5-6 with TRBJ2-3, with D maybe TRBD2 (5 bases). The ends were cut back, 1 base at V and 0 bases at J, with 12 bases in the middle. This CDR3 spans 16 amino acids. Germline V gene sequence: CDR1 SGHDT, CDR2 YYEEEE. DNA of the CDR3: TGTGCCAGCAGCTTGATTGGGAGAACTAGCACAGATACGCAGTATTTT. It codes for CASSLIGRTSTDTQYF. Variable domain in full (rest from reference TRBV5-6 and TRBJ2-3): DAGVTQSPTHLIKTRGQQVTLRCSPKSGHDTVSWYQQALGQGPQFIFQYYEEEERQRGNFPDRFSGHQFPNYSSELNVNALLLGDSALYLCASSLIGRTSTDTQYFGPGTRLTVL.

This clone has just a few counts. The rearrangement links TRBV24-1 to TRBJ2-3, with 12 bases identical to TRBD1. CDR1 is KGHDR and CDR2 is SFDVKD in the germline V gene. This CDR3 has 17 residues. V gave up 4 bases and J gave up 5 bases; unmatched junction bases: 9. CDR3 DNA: TGTGCCACCAGTGACCCCGGAGGGACAGGGGGCCGAGATACGCAGTATTTT. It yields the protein CATSDPGGTGGRDTQYF.

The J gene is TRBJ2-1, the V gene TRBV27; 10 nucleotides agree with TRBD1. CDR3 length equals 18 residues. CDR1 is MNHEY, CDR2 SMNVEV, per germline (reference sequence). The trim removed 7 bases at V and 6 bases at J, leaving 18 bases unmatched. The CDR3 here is CASIGVYVRTGGINEQFF. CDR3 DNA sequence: TGTGCCAGCATCGGGGTTTATGTGCGGACAGGGGGTATCAATGAGCAGTTCTTC.

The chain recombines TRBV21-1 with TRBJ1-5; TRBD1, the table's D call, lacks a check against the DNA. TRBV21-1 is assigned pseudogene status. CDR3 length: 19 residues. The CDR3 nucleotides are TGTGCCAGCAGCAAAGAGAGGGGGCTCTTGCCCGGACGCAATCAGCCCCAGCATTTT. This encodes CASSKERGLLPGRNQPQHF.

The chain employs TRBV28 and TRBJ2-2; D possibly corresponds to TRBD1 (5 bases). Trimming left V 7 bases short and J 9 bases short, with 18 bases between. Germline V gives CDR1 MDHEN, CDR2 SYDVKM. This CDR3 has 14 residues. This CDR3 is CASTSRTQRRELFF. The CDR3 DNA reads TGTGCCAGCACCTCCAGGACACAAAGGAGGGAGCTGTTTTTT.

The CDR3 DNA is TGTGCCAGCACCTACGATGAGACCCAGTACTTC. Encoded protein: CASTYDETQYF. This rearrangement joins TRBV3-1 (or the pseudogene TRBV3-2) to TRBJ2-5; D gene unclear. The CDR3 runs to 11 residues. V was clipped by 7 bases and J by 5 bases, with 8 bases between them. Germline CDR1 LGHDT, CDR2 YNNKEL (reference sequence).

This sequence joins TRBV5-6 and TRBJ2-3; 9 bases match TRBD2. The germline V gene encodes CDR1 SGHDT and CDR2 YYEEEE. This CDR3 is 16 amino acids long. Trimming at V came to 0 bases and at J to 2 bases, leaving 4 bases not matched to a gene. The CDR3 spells CASSLVSGSDTDTQYF. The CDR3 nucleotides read TGTGCCAGCAGCTTGGTTAGCGGGAGTGACACAGATACGCAGTATTTT.

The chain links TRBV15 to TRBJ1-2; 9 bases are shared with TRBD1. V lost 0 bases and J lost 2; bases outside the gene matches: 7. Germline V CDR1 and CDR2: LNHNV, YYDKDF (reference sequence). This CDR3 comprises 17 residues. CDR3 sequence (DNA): TGTGCCACCAGCAGAGATGTCGCGGGACAGGGAAACTATGGCTACACCTTC. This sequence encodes CATSRDVAGQGNYGYTF. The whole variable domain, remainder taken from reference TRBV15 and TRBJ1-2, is DAMVIQNPRYQVTQFGKPVTLSCSQTLNHNVMYWYQQKSSQAPKLLFHYYDKDFNNEADTPDNFQSRRPNTSFCFLDIRSPGLGDTAMYLCATSRDVAGQGNYGYTFGSGTRLTVV.